The 22 T cell receptor beta chains given below trace back to one sample, sequenced in a study of T cells in Graves' hyperthyroidism and ophthalmopathy. Regions amplified from RNA transcripts were the TCR beta CDR3 regions. An initial round of RT-PCR targeting the TCR CDR3 relied on the HTBI primer set. Each CDR3 protein gets one entry after TCRdb re-called the multiplex PCR reads with MiXCR. This sample has some 720,000 distinct CDR3 sequences, with roughly 15% found just once. Sequencing was done on a sample of blood. These receptors were taken from a man aged 18 to 29 with Graves' hyperthyroidism.

This clonotype was seen a handful of times. The chain uses TRBV18 and TRBJ1-2; a possible D gene is TRBD1 (5 bases). CDR3 length equals 16 residues. Looked up from germline, CDR1 is KGHSH and CDR2 is LQKENI. Trimming shortened V by 2 bases and J by 3 bases, and 16 bases separated the two germline ends. CDR3 residues: CASSPRDAPRHYGYTF. CDR3 DNA sequence: TGTGCCAGCTCACCAAGGGACGCCCCACGACACTATGGCTACACCTTC.

This clonotype was recorded at least ten times. V gene TRBV5-1 combines with J gene TRBJ2-1, with 7 bases that match TRBD1. The CDR3 runs 15 residues. Trimming at V came to 4 bases and at J to 5 bases, leaving 9 bases not matched to a gene. Germline V lookup: CDR1 SGHRS, CDR2 YFSETQ. The CDR3 protein is CASSMTGQANNEQFF. The CDR3 coding sequence is TGCGCCAGCAGCATGACCGGACAGGCCAACAATGAGCAGTTCTTC.

This clonotype was seen a few times. The V and J genes are TRBV19 and TRBJ2-1; 14 nucleotides match TRBD2. The V gene's germline CDR1 is LNHDA and CDR2 SQIVND (reference sequence). The CDR3 contains 15 residues. Trimming took 4 bases from V and 13 from J; bases not matched to a gene: 9. CDR3 protein: CASSRGLAGEWRQFF. The CDR3 DNA sequence: TGTGCCAGTAGTAGGGGACTAGCGGGAGAATGGAGACAGTTCTTC.

This clonotype was seen at least ten times. The V call is TRBV7-9, the J call TRBJ2-1; TRBD2 aligns across 7 bases. The V gene end was trimmed by 5 bases and the J gene end by 4 bases; junction bases not matched to a gene: 8. The CDR3 spans 15 residues. CDR1 is SEHNR and CDR2 is FQNEAQ in the germline V gene (reference sequence). CDR3 sequence: CASSLSGTRYNEQFF. CDR3 in DNA: TGTGCCAGCAGCCTCAGCGGGACCCGTTACAATGAGCAGTTCTTC. Filled out from reference TRBV7-9 and TRBJ2-1, the complete variable domain reads DTGVSQNPRHKITKRGQNVTFRCDPISEHNRLYWYRQTLGQGPEFLTYFQNEAQLEKSRLLSDRFSAERPKGSFSTLEIQRTEQGDSAMYLCASSLSGTRYNEQFFGPGTRLTVL.

This clonotype was seen only a few times. V usage is TRBV29-1 and J usage is TRBJ2-3, with D possibly matching TRBD2 (6 bases). The germline V gene has CDR1 SQVTM and CDR2 ANQGSEA. This CDR3 has 15 amino acids. V shed 4 bases and J shed 1 base, with 15 bases lying between them. For the CDR3, the DNA is TGCAGCGTTGGCCCCGGGACGGGAGGCACAGATACGCAGTATTTT. This encodes CSVGPGTGGTDTQYF.

The chain is built from TRBV29-1 and TRBJ2-3, with 8 bases identical to TRBD2. Trimming cost V 4 bases and J 4 bases; bases outside gene matches: 7. The CDR3 contains 14 residues. Germline V CDR1 and CDR2: SQVTM, ANQGSEA. The CDR3 sequence: CSVAAGGVADTQYF. As DNA, the CDR3 is TGCAGCGTTGCCGCCGGGGGGGTTGCAGATACGCAGTATTTT.

This clonotype was picked up many times. V is TRBV30 and J is TRBJ2-5, with 7 nucleotides matching TRBD2. CDR3 length equals 13 residues. Germline-derived CDR1 and CDR2 are GTSNPN and SVGIG (reference sequence). V gave up 3 bases and J gave up 5 bases; unmatched junction bases: 6. Here the CDR3 DNA reads TGTGCCTGGAGCAACTCGGGAGGCGAGACCCAGTACTTC. It translates to CAWSNSGGETQYF.

This clonotype was seen ten or more times. The chain couples TRBV2 to TRBJ1-2; weak D call: TRBD1 (6 bases). The germline CDR1 and CDR2 sequences are SNHLY and FYNNEI. The CDR3 covers 11 residues. V dropped 6 bases and J dropped 6 bases, with 8 bases sitting between them. The CDR3: CASRAGDGYTF. The CDR3 coding sequence is TGTGCCAGCAGGGCAGGGGATGGCTACACCTTC.

In this sample, this clonotype turned up many times. This chain uses TRBV2 with TRBJ2-7, with D perhaps TRBD2 (6 bases). The CDR3 loop spans 15 amino acids. The V end was cut by 3 bases, the J end by 0 bases, with 12 bases between. Germline CDR1 SNHLY, CDR2 FYNNEI. CDR3 sequence: CASSDAGGSSYEQYF. CDR3 DNA sequence: TGTGCCAGCAGTGATGCCGGGGGAAGCTCCTACGAGCAGTACTTC.

The rearrangement links TRBV28 to TRBJ1-1, with D perhaps TRBD1 (6 bases). V was pared by 4 bases and J by 10 bases, with 19 bases between. The germline CDR1 and CDR2 sequences are MDHEN and SYDVKM. This CDR3 comprises 14 residues. Here the CDR3 reads CASSSGGPQLGAFF. Written as DNA, the CDR3 is TGTGCCAGCAGTTCGGGGGGGCCTCAGCTTGGAGCTTTCTTT.

The chain combines TRBV3-1 with TRBJ2-7; D is undetermined. V was cut by 2 bases and J by 6 bases, with 14 bases left in between. The CDR3 is 14 residues long. CDR1 and CDR2 (germline): LGHDT, YNNKEL (reference sequence). For the CDR3, the DNA is TGTGCCAGCAGCCAATCCGGTGCGGTGGCCGAGCAGTACTTC. Translating it yields CASSQSGAVAEQYF.

This clonotype has a count of ten or more. The rearrangement links TRBV28 to TRBJ1-2; 8 bases fit TRBD1. The junction had 4 bases not matched to a gene; V was cut back by 7 bases and J by 3 bases. Germline loops: CDR1 MDHEN, CDR2 SYDVKM. The CDR3 has 13 amino acids. CDR3 region: CASTTGVHYGYTF. CDR3 sequence (DNA): TGTGCCAGCACGACAGGGGTTCACTATGGCTACACCTTC.

This clonotype was seen a few times. The chain links TRBV29-1 to TRBJ1-2; 9 nucleotides line up with TRBD1. J lost 4 bases, V lost 4 bases, and 1 base had no gene match. The CDR3 runs to 12 residues. The germline V gene encodes CDR1 SQVTM and CDR2 ANQGSEA. The CDR3 region has the DNA TGCAGCGTTGCGGGACAGGGCTATGGCTACACCTTC. Translating it yields CSVAGQGYGYTF.

This clonotype was seen ten or more times. The CDR3 reads CASSLFKGSDEQFF. The CDR3 DNA is TGTGCCAGCTCTTTATTTAAGGGTTCGGATGAGCAGTTCTTC. V is TRBV27 and J is TRBJ2-1; unclear D gene. Germline CDR1 reads MNHEY; CDR2 reads SMNVEV (reference sequence). The CDR3 is 14 amino acids. V dropped 8 bases and J dropped 8 bases, with 19 bases sitting between them.

This clonotype was observed many times. V gene TRBV7-2 combines with J gene TRBJ2-3; unclear D gene. This CDR3 comprises 15 residues. Germline assignment: CDR1 SGHTA and CDR2 FQGNSA. Deletions cut 0 bases from V and 1 base from J, with 8 bases between. CDR3 DNA sequence: TGTGCCAGCAGCTTAGCGGTCGGAGGCACAGATACGCAGTATTTT. The encoded protein is CASSLAVGGTDTQYF.

There are a few counts of this clonotype. This may come from a read error, since a much larger clone is one base off. This chain uses TRBV14 with TRBJ2-7, with 8 bases aligning to TRBD2. The germline CDR1 and CDR2 sequences are SGHDN and FVKESK. CDR3 size: 14 residues. The trim removed 1 base at V and 4 bases at J, leaving 3 bases unmatched. The DNA for the CDR3 is TGTGCCAGCAGCCAAGTAGCGGGAAGGTACGAGCAGTACTTC. Translating gives CASSQVAGRYEQYF.

This clonotype was recorded at least ten times. The chain is built from TRBV6-6 and TRBJ2-1; D perhaps matches TRBD2 (6 bases). From germline, CDR1 is MNHNY and CDR2 SVGAGI (reference sequence). Deletions cut 3 bases from V and 7 bases from J, with 7 bases between. The CDR3 has 12 residues. The CDR3: CASSYGGNEQFF. Here the CDR3 DNA reads TGTGCCAGCAGTTATGGGGGGAATGAGCAGTTCTTC.

The V gene is TRBV9, the J gene TRBJ2-1, with D possibly matching TRBD1 (6 bases). This CDR3 spans 15 amino acids. Between the trimmed V and J ends, which lost 0 bases and 8 bases, there was a span of 15 bases. Per the germline V gene, CDR1 is SGDLS and CDR2 is YYNGEE. CDR3 in DNA: TGTGCCAGCAGCGTAGGTGGGGGCGACCTCCATGAGCAGTTCTTC. Translated: CASSVGGGDLHEQFF.

This clonotype was counted ten times or more. The V gene is TRBV28, the J gene TRBJ2-2; D gene ambiguous. Germline V gene data show CDR1 as MDHEN and CDR2 as SYDVKM. With 5 bases removed from V and 1 base from J, the gap between germline ends came to 11 bases. This CDR3 has 15 residues. CDR3 amino acids: CASSPFPENTGELFF. CDR3 DNA: TGTGCCAGCAGTCCCTTCCCGGAGAACACCGGGGAGCTGTTTTTT.

This clonotype came up many times. The genes are TRBV6-2 or TRBV6-3 and TRBJ1-5; no clear D gene. Germline CDR1 and CDR2: MNHEY and SVGEGT. The CDR3 covers 15 residues. The V end was cut by 6 bases, the J end by 2 bases, with 14 bases between. The CDR3 region is CASRGWAQGNQPQHF. CDR3 DNA: TGTGCCAGCAGGGGGTGGGCCCAGGGCAATCAGCCCCAGCATTTT.

This clonotype was seen a few times. This chain's CDR3 is CASSPGGGGPNEQFF. DNA of the CDR3: TGTGCCAGCAGTCCCGGGGGGGGAGGGCCGAATGAGCAGTTCTTC. The chain joins TRBV4-2 to TRBJ2-1; 8 positions agree with TRBD2. With 6 bases clipped from V and 7 bases from J, the junction kept 11 bases outside the gene matches. Germline V gives CDR1 LGHNA, CDR2 YNFKEQ. This CDR3 contains 15 residues.

This clonotype was seen at least ten times. The CDR3 is CASSYPPKNTEAFF. The CDR3 DNA sequence: TGTGCCAGCAGTTACCCGCCGAAGAACACTGAAGCTTTCTTT. This chain uses TRBV6-1 with TRBJ1-1; D unclear. The germline V gene encodes CDR1 MNHNS and CDR2 SASEGT. V dropped 5 bases and J dropped 1 base, with 11 bases sitting between them. The CDR3 has 14 amino acids.